This paragraph covers one T cell receptor (beta chain) sequence. No antigen is known for it. Using its own MiXCR run on the reads, TCRdb lists one record per CDR3 protein. The data hold about 830,000 distinct CDR3 sequences, with roughly 33% observed a single time. This sample is drawn from a study of T cell repertoires in cytomegalovirus infection. Study-level information: Well-studied HLA-B-restricted CMV epitopes were used in the study alongside recently identified HLA-C-restricted ones. Public signatures in TCR beta pointed to CMV infection and matching HLA type.

The input for sequencing was cultured CD8+ T cells from PBMCs, taken from culture after CMV antigen stimulation. The source is a human donor in good health (CMV status not recorded). Some clones in this sample may be carry-over from other donors' samples.

CDR3 DNA: TGTGCCAGCAGTAGCGGACTAGCGGGGGTCCAAGAGACCCAGTACTTC. This gives the protein CASSSGLAGVQETQYF. The chain couples TRBV12-3 or TRBV12-4 to TRBJ2-5, with TRBD2 matching 13 bases. The V and J ends lost 5 bases and 1 base, in that order; junction bases with no gene match: 4. This CDR3 has 16 residues.